A selection of T cell receptor beta chains follows, all from one sample in a study of shared clonotypes between healthy human individuals. Repertoires were generated with immunoSEQ multiplex PCR, while TCRdb's copy carries only in-frame clones and drops some. This sample has approximately 2.1 million clones, with more than 85% found just once. Sequencing used naive CD4+ T cells from PBMCs. Every receptor here comes from a man aged 18 to 30 in good health. Some clones in this sample may be carry-over from other donors' samples. The CDR3 runs from the conserved cysteine through the conserved F or W. D genes are given only for firm matches. Size is omitted from some rows. Given values are once, few, many or a class for expanded clones.

size	D	V	J	CDR3	DNA
NA	NA	TRBV5-1	TRBJ2-1	CASRGEAGPVKSEQFF	TGCGCCAGCAGGGGTGAGGCGGGGCCCGTAAAGAGTGAGCAGTTCTTC
NA	NA	TRBV28	TRBJ1-2	CASSSTDYYGYTF	TGTGCCAGCAGTTCCACAGACTACTATGGCTACACCTTC
NA	NA	TRBV4-2	TRBJ2-3	CASSQENLRGRDTQYF	TGTGCCAGCAGCCAAGAGAACCTCAGGGGTAGAGATACGCAGTATTTT
NA	NA	TRBV29-1	TRBJ2-1	CSVDNPSSYNEQFF	TGCAGCGTTGATAATCCAAGCTCCTACAATGAGCAGTTCTTC
NA	NA	TRBV28	TRBJ2-5	CASSPRRETQYF	TGTGCCAGCAGCCCCCGGCGGGAGACCCAGTACTTC
NA	NA	TRBV15	TRBJ1-4	CATSREEVVLEKLFF	TGTGCCACCAGCAGAGAAGAAGTGGTGTTGGAAAAACTGTTTTTT
NA	NA	TRBV6-5	TRBJ1-2	CASRSTAPYGYTF	TGTGCCAGCAGATCTACAGCGCCCTATGGCTACACCTTC
NA	NA	TRBV6-1	TRBJ1-5	CASSVGSSNQPQHF	TGTGCCAGCAGTGTCGGCAGTAGCAATCAGCCCCAGCATTTT
NA	TRBD1	TRBV6-1	TRBJ1-1	CATGQAMNTEAFF	TGTGCCACCGGACAGGCGATGAACACTGAAGCTTTCTTT
NA	TRBD1	TRBV9	TRBJ2-2	CASSVAGGAGTGELFF	TGTGCCAGCAGCGTGGCAGGGGGCGCGGGCACCGGGGAGCTGTTTTTT
NA	NA	TRBV19	TRBJ2-7	CASSEGAYSYEQYF	TGTGCCAGCAGTGAGGGCGCGTACTCCTACGAGCAGTACTTC
NA	NA	TRBV30	TRBJ1-4	CAWSVGLDEKLFF	TGTGCCTGGAGTGTGGGGTTGGATGAAAAACTGTTTTTT
few	NA	TRBV6-5	TRBJ2-7	CASSSNYEQYF	TGTGCCAGCAGTTCGAACTACGAGCAGTACTTC
NA	NA	TRBV7-3	TRBJ2-1	CASSLQTVAAHTEQFF	TGTGCCAGCAGCCTACAAACGGTAGCGGCCCACACAGAGCAGTTCTTC
NA	TRBD1	TRBV5-1	TRBJ1-4	CASSSGDGQGRQLFF	TGCGCCAGCAGCTCGGGGGACGGACAGGGCCGGCAACTGTTTTTT
NA	NA	TRBV28	TRBJ1-2	CASSQEEGGYTF	TGTGCCAGCAGTCAGGAAGAAGGTGGCTACACCTTC
NA	NA	TRBV10-2	TRBJ2-3	CASSDRGPASTDTQYF	TGCGCCAGCAGTGACAGGGGACCTGCTAGCACAGATACGCAGTATTTT
NA	NA	TRBV29-1	TRBJ1-3	CSVEKGGTGNTIYF	TGCAGCGTTGAAAAGGGAGGAACTGGAAACACCATATATTTT
once	NA	TRBV4-2	TRBJ1-5	CASSLSGDVQGQPQHF	TGTGCCAGCAGCCTCTCCGGGGACGTTCAGGGTCAGCCCCAGCATTTT
few	NA	TRBV30	TRBJ1-1	CAWSERTAEAFF	TGTGCCTGGAGTGAGAGGACTGCTGAAGCTTTCTTT
NA	NA	TRBV7-3	TRBJ2-1	CASSLGRGLANNEQFF	TGTGCCAGCAGCTTAGGTAGGGGCCTGGCGAACAATGAGCAGTTCTTC
few	TRBD2	TRBV5-1	TRBJ2-3	CASSPASGYTDTQYF	TGCGCCAGCAGCCCGGCTAGCGGATACACAGATACGCAGTATTTT
NA	NA	TRBV6-5	TRBJ1-1	CASRLGQAWTEAFF	TGTGCCAGCAGATTAGGGCAGGCATGGACTGAAGCTTTCTTT
NA	NA	TRBV14	TRBJ2-1	CASSRDPYGYNEQFF	TGTGCCAGCAGCCGAGACCCCTACGGGTACAATGAGCAGTTCTTC
NA	NA	TRBV13	TRBJ2-6	CASSIVTGGPGANVLTF	TGTGCCAGCAGCATCGTCACCGGGGGGCCTGGGGCCAACGTCCTGACTTTC
NA	NA	TRBV11-2	TRBJ2-2	CASTQAGTLRELFF	TGTGCCAGCACCCAGGCGGGAACCCTCAGGGAGCTGTTTTTT
NA	NA	TRBV7-8	TRBJ2-1	CASSLVPTGNEQFF	TGTGCCAGCAGCTTAGTGCCGACGGGGAATGAGCAGTTCTTC
once	NA	TRBV19	TRBJ2-5	CASSAAAGPETQYF	TGTGCCAGTAGTGCCGCCGCCGGCCCAGAGACCCAGTACTTC
NA	NA	TRBV5-1	TRBJ2-3	CASSLGQSLNTQYF	TGCGCCAGCAGCTTGGGACAATCGCTAAATACGCAGTATTTT
NA	NA	TRBV28	TRBJ1-2	CASSNPTGSSGYGYTF	TGTGCCAGCAGTAACCCAACTGGGAGCTCGGGCTATGGCTACACCTTC
NA	NA	TRBV5-4	TRBJ2-5	CASIYNPPGAQETQYF	TGTGCCAGCATCTACAACCCCCCCGGGGCCCAAGAGACCCAGTACTTC
NA	TRBD1	TRBV5-1	TRBJ2-2	CASSVTGVRTGELFF	TGCGCCAGCAGCGTGACAGGGGTTAGAACCGGGGAGCTGTTTTTT
NA	NA	TRBV27	TRBJ2-5	CATAGGGMETQYF	TGTGCCACAGCCGGGGGAGGAATGGAGACCCAGTACTTC
NA	TRBD2	TRBV2	TRBJ2-2	CASCPGLAGVGELFF	TGTGCCAGCTGTCCGGGACTAGCGGGAGTTGGGGAGCTGTTTTTT
NA	NA	TRBV2	TRBJ1-4	CASLNYYQNEKLFF	TGTGCCAGTCTCAATTATTATCAGAATGAAAAACTGTTTTTT
few	NA	TRBV18	TRBJ1-5	CASSSTQAQPQHF	TGTGCCAGCTCTTCGACACAAGCTCAGCCCCAGCATTTT
NA	NA	TRBV4-3	TRBJ2-1	CASSQDRRVHEQFF	TGCGCCAGCAGCCAAGATAGGAGGGTCCATGAGCAGTTCTTC
NA	NA	TRBV7-8	TRBJ1-3	CASSLEPGNTIYF	TGTGCCAGCAGCTTAGAGCCCGGAAACACCATATATTTT
NA	NA	TRBV7-9	TRBJ2-1	CASSKTRDRHTNEQFF	TGTGCCAGCAGCAAGACAAGGGACCGCCATACCAATGAGCAGTTCTTC
NA	TRBD1	TRBV6-1	TRBJ1-1	CASSGTGTGKTEAFF	TGTGCCAGCAGTGGAACCGGGACAGGGAAGACTGAAGCTTTCTTT
NA	NA	TRBV18	TRBJ1-1	CASSPGGNTEAFF	TGTGCCAGCTCACCAGGTGGGAACACTGAAGCTTTCTTT
NA	NA	TRBV28	TRBJ2-7	CASSSRGRDGYYEQYF	TGTGCCAGCAGTTCCCGAGGTAGGGACGGTTACTACGAGCAGTACTTC
NA	NA	TRBV14	TRBJ1-1	CASSQDEFMNTEAFF	TGTGCCAGCAGCCAAGATGAGTTTATGAACACTGAAGCTTTCTTT
NA	NA	TRBV28	TRBJ1-2	CASRGRGTANYGYTF	TGTGCCAGCAGGGGGAGGGGGACGGCTAACTATGGCTACACCTTC
NA	TRBD1	TRBV28	TRBJ2-7	CASSLSPIPPRGLVLEQYF	TGTGCCAGCAGTTTATCCCCTATTCCGCCCAGGGGGCTTGTTCTCGAGCAGTACTTC